This T cell receptor (beta chain) is drawn from a study of shared clonotypes between healthy human individuals. Study as a whole: CD4 naive and memory got three plates each, CD8 naive two, CD8 memory one.

A single count supports this clone. Its antigen is unknown. Other DNA variants within this sample encode the same CDR3. CDR1 is SGHRS, CDR2 YFSETQ, per germline. CDR3 length: 15 residues. Deletions cut 0 bases from V and 2 bases from J, with 11 bases between. Samples underwent the assay at deep level. Some clones are missing from TCRdb's copy, which holds only in-frame ones; the method was immunoSEQ multiplex PCR. There are about 2.3 million clones in the sample; about nine tenths occur only once, and about 0.36% lies in the top ten. Study-wide points: It was observed that roughly 5% of naive CD4 clonotypes were shared across a handful of donors.

The chain recombines TRBV5-1 with TRBJ1-1; D might be TRBD1 (5 bases). The origin of this receptor is a man aged 18-30 years in good health. Some clones in this sample may be carry-over from other donors' samples. The sequencing sample was made of naive CD4+ T cells from PBMCs. Indicated subset: CD45RA+ positively selected. The CDR3 sequence: CASSLEAGANTEAFF. The CDR3 coding sequence is TGCGCCAGCAGCTTGGAGGCCGGGGCCAACACTGAAGCTTTCTTT.